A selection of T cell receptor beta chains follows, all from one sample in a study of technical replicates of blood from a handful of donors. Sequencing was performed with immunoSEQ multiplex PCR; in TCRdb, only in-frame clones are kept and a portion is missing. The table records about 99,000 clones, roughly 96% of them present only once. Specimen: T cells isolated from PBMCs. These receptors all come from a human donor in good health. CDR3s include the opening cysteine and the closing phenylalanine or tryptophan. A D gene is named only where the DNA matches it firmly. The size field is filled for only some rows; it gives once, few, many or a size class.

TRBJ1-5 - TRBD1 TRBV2 TGTGCCAGCGAAAACACACGGACAGGGGTCTTTCAGCCCCAGCATTTT CASENTRTGVFQPQHF
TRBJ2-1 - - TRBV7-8 TGTGCCAGCAGCTTAGTTGTAGTTTCGAATGAGCAGTTCTTC CASSLVVVSNEQFF
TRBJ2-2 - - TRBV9 TGTGCCAGCAGCGAGGGGGAGATGAACACCGGGGAGCTGTTTTTT CASSEGEMNTGELFF
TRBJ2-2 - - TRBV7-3 TGTGCCAGCAGCTTCAATAGCGTCGCCGGGGAGCTGTTTTTT CASSFNSVAGELFF
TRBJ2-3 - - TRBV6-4 TGTGCCAGCAGTGGTATCTTGGGCGCTACAGATACGCAGTATTTT CASSGILGATDTQYF
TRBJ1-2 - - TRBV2 TGTGCCAGCAGTGAAGCGCAAGGAGTCCCGGCGGGTGGTTATGGCTACACCTTC CASSEAQGVPAGGYGYTF
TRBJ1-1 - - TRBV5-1 TGCGCCAGCAGCCCCCAGGAGGGGAACACTGAAGCTTTCTTT CASSPQEGNTEAFF
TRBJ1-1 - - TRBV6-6 TGTGCCAGCAGTTCCGCATTGGGGGGGGGTGACACTGAAGCTTTCTTT CASSSALGGGDTEAFF
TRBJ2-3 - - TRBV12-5 TGTGCTAGTGGTTTAGGAGAGGTTCAAATGCAGTATTTT CASGLGEVQMQYF
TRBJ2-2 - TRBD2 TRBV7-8 TGTGCCAGCAGTAGCGGGGCGCTCGGGACCGGGGAGCTGTTTTTT CASSSGALGTGELFF
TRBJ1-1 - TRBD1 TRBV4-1 TGCGCCAGCAGCCAAGTCTTACAGGGGGGCACTGAAGCTTTCTTT CASSQVLQGGTEAFF
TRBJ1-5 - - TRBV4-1 TGCGCCAGCAACCTAGGGGTGGTTGCAGTGGGCAATCAGCCCCAGCATTTT CASNLGVVAVGNQPQHF
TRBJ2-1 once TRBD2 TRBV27 TGTGCCAGCAGCGGGAGGGAATTATTAAACAGGCGTCACTCCTACAATGAGCAGTTCTTC CASSGRELLNRRHSYNEQFF
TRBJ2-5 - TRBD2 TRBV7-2 TGTGCCAGCACCTTGACTAGCGGGATTGGGGAGACCCAGTACTTC CASTLTSGIGETQYF
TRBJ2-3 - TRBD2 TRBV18 TGTGCCAGCTCACCCGAGGGAACTAGCGGGATTCTGGGTACAGATACGCAGTATTTT CASSPEGTSGILGTDTQYF
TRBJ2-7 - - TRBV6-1 TGTGCCAGCAGTGAAAGGGGGTCGGCAGGGCACGAGCAGTACTTC CASSERGSAGHEQYF
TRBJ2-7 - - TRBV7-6 TGTGCCAGCAGCTCTGACGCAGGGGCCAACGAGCAGTACTTC CASSSDAGANEQYF
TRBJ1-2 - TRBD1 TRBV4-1 TGCGCCAGCAGCCTTGGACAGGGGGCGGGCTACACCTTC CASSLGQGAGYTF
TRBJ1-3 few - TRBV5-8 TGTGCCAGCAGCTTGACGGCAGGGACTGGAAACACCATATATTTT CASSLTAGTGNTIYF
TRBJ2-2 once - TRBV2 TGTGCCAGCAGCCCCCCGGGAAGCGGCGGGGAGCTGTTTTTT CASSPPGSGGELFF
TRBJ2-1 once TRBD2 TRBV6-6 TGTGCCAGCAGGCCCTGGGAGGGGAGCTCCTACAATGAGCAGTTCTTC CASRPWEGSSYNEQFF
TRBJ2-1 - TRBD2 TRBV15 TGTGCCACCAGCATACATCCTAGCGGGAGCTCCTACAATGAGCAGTTCTTC CATSIHPSGSSYNEQFF
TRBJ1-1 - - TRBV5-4 TGTGCCAGCAGCTTGGGCGGGGCCCAAATGAACACTGAAGCTTTCTTT CASSLGGAQMNTEAFF
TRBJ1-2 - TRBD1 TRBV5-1 TGCGCCAGCAGCTTTGGACAGGGGGCGAGTGGCTACACCTTC CASSFGQGASGYTF
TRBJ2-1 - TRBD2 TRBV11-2 TGTGCCAGCAGCTTAAAGGGACTAGCGGGAGTTTTTGAGCAGTTCTTC CASSLKGLAGVFEQFF